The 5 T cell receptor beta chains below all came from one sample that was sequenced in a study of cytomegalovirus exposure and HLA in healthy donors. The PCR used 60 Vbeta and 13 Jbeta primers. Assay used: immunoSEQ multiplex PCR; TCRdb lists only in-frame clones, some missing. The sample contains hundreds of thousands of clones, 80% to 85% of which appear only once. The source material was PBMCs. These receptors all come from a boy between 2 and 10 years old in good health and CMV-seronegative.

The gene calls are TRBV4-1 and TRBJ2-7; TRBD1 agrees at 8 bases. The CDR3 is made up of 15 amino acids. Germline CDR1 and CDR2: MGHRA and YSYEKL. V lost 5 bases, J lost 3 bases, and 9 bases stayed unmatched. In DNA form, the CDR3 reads TGCGCCAGCAGCATAACAGGGGGAACTGACTACGAGCAGTACTTC. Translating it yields CASSITGGTDYEQYF.

CDR3 DNA sequence: TGTGCCAGCAGGAAGGGACAGTCAAACCAGCCCCAGCATTTT. Amino acids: CASRKGQSNQPQHF. The chain joins TRBV6-1 to TRBJ1-5, with 7 bases identical to TRBD1. CDR3 length: 14 amino acids. V lost 6 bases, J lost 7 bases, and 9 bases stayed unmatched. Germline V gene data show CDR1 as MNHNS and CDR2 as SASEGT.

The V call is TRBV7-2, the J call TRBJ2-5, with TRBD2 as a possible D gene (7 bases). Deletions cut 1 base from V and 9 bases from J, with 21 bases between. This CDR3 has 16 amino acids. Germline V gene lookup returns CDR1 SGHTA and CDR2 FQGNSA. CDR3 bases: TGTGCCAGCAGCTTAGAGGCGGGGGCTAGCGGCCCGGCCCAGTACTTC. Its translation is CASSLEAGASGPAQYF.

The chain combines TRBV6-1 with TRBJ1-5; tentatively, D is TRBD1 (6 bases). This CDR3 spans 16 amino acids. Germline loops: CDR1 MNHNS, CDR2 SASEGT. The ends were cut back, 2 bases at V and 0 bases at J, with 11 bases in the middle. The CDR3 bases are TGTGCCAGCAGTGAAAGGGACAAACATAGCAATCAGCCCCAGCATTTT. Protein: CASSERDKHSNQPQHF.

The CDR3 nucleotides read TGTGCCTGGAGTGACGAAAGCCGCTACACCTTC. Its translation is CAWSDESRYTF. This rearrangement joins TRBV30 to TRBJ1-2, with D unclear. The length of the CDR3 is 11 residues. Trimming pared 1 base from V and 9 bases from J, leaving 9 bases between. From germline, CDR1 is GTSNPN and CDR2 SVGIG (reference sequence). Variable domain in full (rest from reference TRBV30 and TRBJ1-2): SQTIHQWPATLVQPVGSPLSLECTVEGTSNPNLYWYRQAAGRGLQLLFYSVGIGQISSEVPQNLSASRPQDRQFILSSKKLLLSDSGFYLCAWSDESRYTFGSGTRLTVV.